These 8 T cell receptor beta chains came from one sample sequenced in a study of cytomegalovirus exposure and HLA in healthy donors. Sequenced by immunoSEQ multiplex PCR; TCRdb stores in-frame clones only, minus some. The sample records more than 65,000 clones, 90% to 95% being singletons. Sequenced sample: PBMCs. The receptors come from a man younger than 30 in good health and CMV-seronegative.

The rearrangement uses TRBV9 and TRBJ2-1; 7 bases fit TRBD2. Germline assignment: CDR1 SGDLS and CDR2 YYNGEE. The trim removed 2 bases at V and 1 base at J, leaving 6 bases unmatched. The CDR3 is made up of 16 amino acids. As DNA, the CDR3 is TGTGCCAGCAGCGTGGGGGGGAGGTCATCCTACAATGAGCAGTTCTTC. Translation gives CASSVGGRSSYNEQFF. Full variable domain (missing parts from reference TRBV9 and TRBJ2-1): DSGVTQTPKHLITATGQRVTLRCSPRSGDLSVYWYQQSLDQGLQFLIQYYNGEERAKGNILERFSAQQFPDLHSELNLSSLELGDSALYFCASSVGGRSSYNEQFFGPGTRLTVL.

This clone has just a few counts. This CDR3 reads CASSYSTGFYGYTF. In DNA form, the CDR3 reads TGTGCCAGCAGTTACTCGACAGGTTTCTATGGCTACACCTTC. The genes are TRBV6-5 and TRBJ1-2; tentative D call: TRBD1 (6 bases). V was clipped by 0 bases and J by 4 bases, with 9 bases between them. CDR1 and CDR2 (germline): MNHEY, SVGAGI. The CDR3 has 14 residues.

J is TRBJ2-7 and V is TRBV29-1, with no clear D. CDR3 length: 12 amino acids. Trimming removed 7 bases at V and 2 bases at J, with 12 bases between. CDR1 SQVTM and CDR2 ANQGSEA come from the germline V gene. This chain's CDR3 is CSATGGAYEQYF. The CDR3 DNA reads as TGCAGCGCTACCGGCGGCGCCTACGAGCAGTACTTC.

The chain is built from TRBV7-8 and TRBJ1-5; perhaps TRBD1 as D (6 bases). The CDR3 is 14 residues long. Germline V gene data show CDR1 as SGHVS and CDR2 as FQNEAQ. V was clipped by 5 bases and J by 4 bases, with 12 bases between them. DNA of the CDR3: TGTGCCAGCAGCCGAGGGGGAGCGAATCAGCCCCAGCATTTT. This sequence encodes CASSRGGANQPQHF.

This chain uses TRBV6-6 with TRBJ2-3, with 7 bases matching TRBD1. This CDR3 region has 15 residues. V trimming: 6 bases; J trimming: 2 bases; junction bases outside the gene matches: 8. CDR1 and CDR2 from the germline V gene are MNHNY and SVGAGI (reference sequence). CDR3 region: CASRSGTAYTDTQYF. DNA of the CDR3: TGTGCCAGCAGATCCGGGACAGCTTACACAGATACGCAGTATTTT.

This chain joins TRBV4-2 and TRBJ2-1, with D tentatively TRBD2 (6 bases). The germline gives CDR1 LGHNA, CDR2 YNFKEQ. CDR3 length equals 18 residues. V lost 0 bases to trimming and J lost 0 bases, with 15 bases between them. In DNA form, the CDR3 reads TGTGCCAGCAGCCAAGATGCGGGGCTAGCCGGCTCCTACAATGAGCAGTTCTTC. It translates to CASSQDAGLAGSYNEQFF.

The chain carries TRBV2 and TRBJ1-4; TRBD1 is a possible D gene (6 bases). Germline V lookup: CDR1 SNHLY, CDR2 FYNNEI. V was clipped by 8 bases and J by 4 bases, with 11 bases between them. The CDR3 consists of 13 residues. CDR3 nucleotide sequence: TGTGCCAGCCGGACAGTCCTTAATGAAAAACTGTTTTTT. Translated, it gives CASRTVLNEKLFF.

J is TRBJ2-1 and V is TRBV6-4; D perhaps matches TRBD1 (6 bases). The CDR3 runs to 13 residues. Looked up from germline, CDR1 is MRHNA and CDR2 is SNTAGT. Trimming removed 3 bases at V and 4 bases at J, with 7 bases between. In nucleotides, the CDR3 is TGTGCCAGCAGTGAGGGACAATACAATGAGCAGTTCTTC. Protein product: CASSEGQYNEQFF.